This record looks at one T cell receptor (beta chain) sequence and its context. Its target is not known. These data come from a study of shared clonotypes between healthy human individuals. Study-wide results and caveats: Compared with clonotypes that all four donors shared, non-shared clonotypes had lower generation probabilities.

Using immunoSEQ multiplex PCR, the repertoire was profiled, and TCRdb retains in-frame clones only, with some absent. The sample has about 1.1 million clones, about 80% seen once; the top ten hold 0.5% to 0.6%. V lost 0 bases and J lost 4; bases outside the gene matches: 18. The V gene's germline CDR1 is LGHNA and CDR2 YSLEER. The CDR3 length is 20 residues. Recent vaccinations or acute infections were absent in the healthy HIV-negative adult donors. The sequenced sample was memory CD4+ T cells from PBMCs. The subset here: CD45RA-negative fraction. The chain recombines TRBV4-3 with TRBJ2-1, with 7 bases aligning to TRBD2. The TCR sequence derives from a man younger than 30 in good health. Some clones in this sample may be carry-over from other donors' samples. The CDR3 DNA is TGCGCCAGCAGCCAAGAGGCTAGCGGCCGATTGGGAGGGTTATACAATGAGCAGTTCTTC. Its translation is CASSQEASGRLGGLYNEQFF.